This TCR beta chain appears in the sequencing data of a study of shared clonotypes between healthy human individuals. On the study more broadly: Each donor's CD4 naive and CD4 memory cells filled three plates apiece, CD8 naive two, and CD8 memory one.

Sequencing used immunoSEQ multiplex PCR; TCRdb keeps in-frame clones, though not all of them. The sample has roughly 200,000 clones; around 63% are singletons. The CDR3 loop spans 15 amino acids. Germline V gene lookup returns CDR1 SGHRS and CDR2 YFSETQ. In regard to this clone: A read error may account for a junction end that differs from germline.

This TCR was recovered from a man younger than 40 in good health. The chain recombines TRBV5-1 with TRBJ1-2, with 10 bases identical to TRBD1. Sequencing was done on a sample of memory CD4+ T cells sorted from blood. This sample's subset: CD45RA-negative fraction. The CDR3 nucleotides are TGCGCCCGCAGCTTGGGGGGACAGGGGCTCTATGGCTACACCTTC. Translated, it gives CARSLGGQGLYGYTF.